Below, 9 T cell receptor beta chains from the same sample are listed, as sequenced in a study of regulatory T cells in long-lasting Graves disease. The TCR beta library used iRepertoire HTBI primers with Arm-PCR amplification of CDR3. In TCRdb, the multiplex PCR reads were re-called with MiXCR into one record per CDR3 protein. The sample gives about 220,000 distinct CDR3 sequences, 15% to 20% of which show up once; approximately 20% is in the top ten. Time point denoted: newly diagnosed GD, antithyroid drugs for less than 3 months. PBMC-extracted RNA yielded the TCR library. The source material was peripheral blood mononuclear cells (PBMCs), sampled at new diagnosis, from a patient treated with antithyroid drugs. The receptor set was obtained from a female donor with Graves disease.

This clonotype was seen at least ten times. CDR3 sequence: CASSQAYSTGHGYTF. In DNA form, the CDR3 reads TGTGCCAGCAGCCAGGCCTATAGCACTGGGCATGGCTACACCTTC. This sequence joins TRBV3-1 and TRBJ1-2; no reliable D call. Germline CDR1 and CDR2: LGHDT and YNNKEL (reference sequence). The CDR3 has 15 amino acids. Trimming removed 3 bases at V and 6 bases at J, with 17 bases between.

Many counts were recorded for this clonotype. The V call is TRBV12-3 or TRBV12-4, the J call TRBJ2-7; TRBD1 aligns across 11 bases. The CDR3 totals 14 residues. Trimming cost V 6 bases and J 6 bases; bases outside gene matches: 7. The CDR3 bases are TGTGCCAGCAGCACTGGACAGGGGGCGCCCGAGCAGTACTTC. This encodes CASSTGQGAPEQYF.

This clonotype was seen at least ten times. The CDR3 DNA follows: TGTGCCACCAGTGAACAGGGCTATGGCTACACCTTC. Translation: CATSEQGYGYTF. The chain has TRBV24-1 and TRBJ1-2; perhaps TRBD1 as D (6 bases). CDR3 length: 12 amino acids. Germline V gene data show CDR1 as KGHDR and CDR2 as SFDVKD. V was clipped by 4 bases and J by 4 bases, with 6 bases between them.

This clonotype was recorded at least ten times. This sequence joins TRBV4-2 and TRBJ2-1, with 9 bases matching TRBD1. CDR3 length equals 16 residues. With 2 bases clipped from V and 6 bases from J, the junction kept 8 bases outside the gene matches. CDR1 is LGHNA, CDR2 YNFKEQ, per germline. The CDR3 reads CASSQRYGTGINEQFF. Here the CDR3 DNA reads TGTGCCAGCAGCCAAAGATACGGGACAGGGATCAATGAGCAGTTCTTC.

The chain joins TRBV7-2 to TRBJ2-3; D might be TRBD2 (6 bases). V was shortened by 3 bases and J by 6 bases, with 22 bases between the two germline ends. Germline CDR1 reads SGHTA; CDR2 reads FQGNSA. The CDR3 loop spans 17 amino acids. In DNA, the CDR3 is TGTGCCAGCAGCTTTAGGTTGACTAGTGTAGACACTGATACGCAGTATTTT. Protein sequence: CASSFRLTSVDTDTQYF.

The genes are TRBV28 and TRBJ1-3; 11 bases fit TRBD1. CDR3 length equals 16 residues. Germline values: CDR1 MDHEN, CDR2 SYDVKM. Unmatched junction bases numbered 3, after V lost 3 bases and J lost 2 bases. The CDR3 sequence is CASSLGGQGAGNTIYF. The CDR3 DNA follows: TGTGCCAGCAGTTTGGGGGGACAGGGGGCTGGAAACACCATATATTTT.

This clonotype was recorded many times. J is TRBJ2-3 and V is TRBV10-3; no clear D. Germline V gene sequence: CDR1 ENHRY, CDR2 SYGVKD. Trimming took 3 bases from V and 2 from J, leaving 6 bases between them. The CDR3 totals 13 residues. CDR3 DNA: TGTGCCATCAGTGACTTTAACACAGATACGCAGTATTTT. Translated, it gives CAISDFNTDTQYF.

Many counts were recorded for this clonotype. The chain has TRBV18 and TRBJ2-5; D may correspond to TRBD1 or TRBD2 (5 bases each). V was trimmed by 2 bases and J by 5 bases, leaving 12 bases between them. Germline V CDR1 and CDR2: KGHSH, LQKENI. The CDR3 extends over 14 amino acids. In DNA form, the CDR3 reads TGTGCCAGCTCACCAATGAGAGGGGAGGAGACCCAGTACTTC. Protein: CASSPMRGEETQYF.

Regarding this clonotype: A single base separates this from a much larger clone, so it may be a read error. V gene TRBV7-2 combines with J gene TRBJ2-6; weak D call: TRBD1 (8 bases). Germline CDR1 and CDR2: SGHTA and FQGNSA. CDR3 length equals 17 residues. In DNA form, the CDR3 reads TGTGCCAGCGGCTTAGACAGGGGAGGGTCTGGGGCCAACGTCCTGACTTTC. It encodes CASGLDRGGSGANVLTF.